This T cell receptor (beta chain) is drawn from a study of T-cell memory formation after mild COVID-19. TCRdb ran MiXCR on the 5' RACE reads and lists one entry per CDR3 protein. In the table there are about 340,000 distinct CDR3 sequences, around 21% of which are singletons. The study, taken as a whole, reports: Pre-infection memory carried some responding clones, suggesting that cross-reactive memory joined.

This CDR3 contains 14 residues. With 5 bases removed from V and 2 bases from J, the gap between germline ends came to 12 bases. Germline CDR1 reads SGHRS; CDR2 reads YFSETQ. As concerns this clonotype: Its target is unknown.

This sequence was found in an adult woman who had mild COVID-19 (a few samples of this study predate the infection). Cell type and time point are not known. Input material: PBMCs or a T cell subset sorted from them (not recorded which). The gene calls are TRBV5-1 and TRBJ2-3, with D possibly being TRBD2 (5 bases). CDR3 in amino acids: CASSATTPTDTQYF. In DNA, the CDR3 is TGCGCCAGCAGTGCGACTACACCCACAGATACGCAGTATTTT. Using reference TRBV5-1 and TRBJ2-3 for the parts outside the CDR3, the full variable domain is KAGVTQTPRYLIKTRGQQVTLSCSPISGHRSVSWYQQTPGQGLQFLFEYFSETQRNKGNFPGRFSGRQFSNSRSEMNVSTLELGDSALYLCASSATTPTDTQYFGPGTRLTVL.